This TCR beta chain stems from a study of post-analysis software for immune sequencing data (dated by TCRdb to about 2015). Background on the whole study: Recorded disease courses included relapsing-remitting, secondary progressive and progressive-relapsing multiple sclerosis, with some patients lacking subtype annotation. The patient repertoires were set against around ten previously published healthy control repertoires from donors whose ages ranged from roughly 6 to 27 years. A subset of samples was prepared in parallel using single-end sample barcoding, then pooled and co-amplified after Illumina adapter ligation. The investigation overall reported the following: When samples were clustered directly using the F measure, samples prepared in the same batch co-clustered strongly, which prompted a batch-effect correction. Normalized Chao1 diversity was significantly lower in multiple sclerosis patients than controls, suggesting substantial peripheral T-cell clonal expansion. A few TRBV segments, including TRBV5-6, TRBV5-1 and TRBV20-1, were significantly more frequent in patients than controls. The control group was slightly older than the multiple sclerosis patient group.

Measured from the cysteine to the phenylalanine, the CDR3 is 15 residues long. Just CDR3 DNA is preserved here, 45 bases in frame from base 1. The germline V gene encodes CDR1 MNHEY and CDR2 SVGEGT. To note about this clonotype: The specificity of this receptor is unknown. There are no base qualities to consult, and no much larger clone falls within one base.

To demonstrate the VDJtools post-analysis software, the study profiled TCR beta repertoires from the peripheral blood of around 13 young patients with multiple sclerosis. The patients with multiple sclerosis were children and adolescents between about 6 and 17 years of age. The library was made by PCR. The sample was run on an Illumina HiSeq 2500. To reduce PCR and sequencing biases, unique molecular identifiers were incorporated into the TCR beta cDNA libraries. Roughly 500,000 cDNA molecules were obtained for every 1 to 10 million input T cells, so each molecule roughly corresponded to one T cell. The patient libraries were prepared and sequenced using the same protocol as the earlier healthy control dataset. Samples belonging to the same batch were prepared together, multiplexed and sequenced on a shared HiSeq lane. Turning to the authors' computational methods: Raw barcoded reads were processed with MIGEC, discarding single-read molecular identifier groups before consensus assembly and CDR3 extraction. Clonotype tables were post-analysed with VDJtools, normalizing diversity by down-sampling all datasets to the smallest sample size. Repertoire overlap clustering matched CDR3 amino acid but not nucleotide sequences to correct batch-related cross-sample contamination. The raw public reads went through TCRdb reprocessing: fastp at Q25, MiXCR clone calling, in-frame beta chains kept. Records with the same CDR3 protein are collapsed into one entry carrying the most frequent genes and DNA. These V and J calls derive from TCRdb rather than the authors' analysis. The sample includes roughly 730,000 distinct CDR3 sequences, with roughly 29% observed a single time. The ten largest clones represent 0.55% to 0.65% of the sample.

The origin of this receptor is a girl aged 5-17 years with multiple sclerosis. The chain is made from TRBV6-2 or TRBV6-3 and TRBJ2-4; the D gene may be TRBD1 or TRBD2, since each aligns over 6 bases. The end of the DNA is better explained by TRBJ2-7, so the J call may be wrong. The sample taken for sequencing was blood. The CDR3 region: CASTFPRGTSYEQYF. The bases are TGTGCCAGCACCTTTCCCCGCGGGACATCCTACGAGCAGTACTTC.